This T cell receptor beta chain was captured in a study of T cell changes during pregnancy in multiple sclerosis. The CDR3 loop spans 18 amino acids. From germline, CDR1 is KGHSH and CDR2 LQKENI. After removal of 6 bases from V and 0 bases from J, the junction contained 11 bases not matched to a gene. Here immunoSEQ multiplex PCR was the method, and the copy in TCRdb shows in-frame clones only, minus some. The table has 69,000 or so clones, approximately 92% seen once. This clone was detected once. This rearrangement joins TRBV18 to TRBJ2-6, with 7 bases matching TRBD1. The starting material was peripheral blood, obtained in the third trimester of pregnancy. This receptor was identified in a female donor in good health, enrolled as a control in a pregnancy study. CDR3 amino acids: CASSTTGQAGSGANVLTF. CDR3 in DNA: TGTGCCAGCTCTACCACAGGACAGGCGGGCTCTGGGGCCAACGTCCTGACTTTC.